Listed below are T cell receptor beta chains from one sample, sequenced in a study of T cells in Graves' hyperthyroidism and ophthalmopathy. TCRdb reanalysed the multiplex PCR reads using MiXCR and keeps one entry per CDR3 protein. Of around 350,000 distinct CDR3 sequences in the sample, roughly 17% were seen once. The sequenced sample consisted of blood. Source of these receptors: a woman aged 25-40 years with Graves' hyperthyroidism that later progressed to Graves' ophthalmopathy. The CDR3 runs from the conserved cysteine through the conserved F or W. D genes are given only for firm matches. Size is omitted from some rows. Given values are once, few, many or a class for expanded clones.

>TRBV28|TRBD1|many|TRBJ2-7
TGTGCCAGCAGTTCCTGGGACAGGACCTACGAGCAGTACTTC
CASSSWDRTYEQYF
>TRBV28|.|once|TRBJ2-3
TGTGCCAGCAGTTTACTAGGGGTTAGCGGAGCATTCACAGATACGCAGTATTTT
CASSLLGVSGAFTDTQYF
>TRBV28|TRBD1|many|TRBJ1-5
TGTGCCAGCAGTTTTATAATTAGCGCCAGGGGGGCATGGCAGCCCCAGCATTTT
CASSFIISARGAWQPQHF
>TRBV7-9|TRBD2|.|TRBJ2-5
TGTGCCAGCAGCCCTTTCGGGGGGGGACTAGCCCCTCATCAAGAGACCCAGTACTTC
CASSPFGGGLAPHQETQYF
>TRBV7-2|.|few|TRBJ2-7
TGTGCCAGCAGCGCGACAGTGGCCCACGAGCAGTACTTC
CASSATVAHEQYF
>TRBV9|.|.|TRBJ2-3
TGTGCCAGCAGCCCCCCCGGGTGGGGGGGGGGCGGAGATACGCAGTATTTT
CASSPPGWGGGGDTQYF
>TRBV3-1|.|.|TRBJ2-7
TGTGCCAGCAGCCACCTGGGACTCTCTACCTACGAGCAGTACTTC
CASSHLGLSTYEQYF
>TRBV10-3|.|many|TRBJ1-1
TGTGCCATCAGTGAGTCCCCGGACAGAACGAACACTGAAGCTTTCTTT
CAISESPDRTNTEAFF
>TRBV6-2/TRBV6-3|TRBD1|.|TRBJ2-2
TGTGCCAGCAGCGGACAGGATCCCGGGGAGCTGTTTTTT
CASSGQDPGELFF
>TRBV5-1|.|few|TRBJ2-7
TGCGCCAGCAGCTTGTTTAGCGGACTCTCCTACGAGCAGTACTTC
CASSLFSGLSYEQYF
>TRBV6-5|.|few|TRBJ1-2
TGTGCCAGCAGTTACGGGCAGGGAGGTGGCTACACCTTC
CASSYGQGGGYTF
>TRBV27|.|many|TRBJ2-7
TGTGCCAGCAGTTTTTCCGGGGCGGGAACCTACGAGCAGTACTTC
CASSFSGAGTYEQYF
>TRBV30|.|.|TRBJ1-4
TGTGCCTCCCGAATTGCAACTAATGAAAAACTGTTTTTT
CASRIATNEKLFF
>TRBV4-1|.|many|TRBJ2-3
TGCGCCAGCAGCCAAGGACTCCTCGGGGGCACAGATACGCAGTATTTT
CASSQGLLGGTDTQYF
>TRBV5-6|TRBD2|few|TRBJ2-5
TGTGCCAGCAACGGAGCGGGGTGGCAGGAGACCCAGTACTTC
CASNGAGWQETQYF
>TRBV5-8|.|few|TRBJ1-5
TGTGCCAGCAGCTTTGGACAGTATAGCAATCAGCCCCAGCATTTT
CASSFGQYSNQPQHF
>TRBV5-1|.|.|TRBJ1-4
TGCGCCAGCAGCTTATCTCCAGCCGACGGAAAACTGTTTTTT
CASSLSPADGKLFF
>TRBV7-8|TRBD1|many|TRBJ1-3
TGTGCCAGCAGCCCCCACAACAGGGGGTCTGGAAACACCATATATTTT
CASSPHNRGSGNTIYF
>TRBV20-1|TRBD2|few|TRBJ2-7
TGCAGTGCTGGGACTAGCGGGGGGGGCGAGCAGTACTTC
CSAGTSGGGEQYF
>TRBV5-1|.|.|TRBJ2-2
TGCGCCAGCAGCCTCAGGGAAGGCGGCACCGGGGAGCTGTTTTTT
CASSLREGGTGELFF
>TRBV19|.|many|TRBJ2-5
TGTGCCAGTAGTATAGGGGTTAGTAGACGGCAAGCAGAGACCCAGTACTTC
CASSIGVSRRQAETQYF
>TRBV20-1|.|many|TRBJ1-1
TGCAGTGCTAGAAACACAGAATTTGAAGCTTTCTTT
CSARNTEFEAFF
>TRBV12-3/TRBV12-4|.|many|TRBJ2-7
TGTGCCAGCAGTTTAGGCCGGCGCTCCTACGAGCAGTACTTC
CASSLGRRSYEQYF
>TRBV6-1|TRBD2|many|TRBJ2-7
TGTGCCTGCAGGACTAGCGGGAGGGCCCTAGAGCAGTACTTC
CACRTSGRALEQYF
>TRBV12-3/TRBV12-4|.|many|TRBJ1-1
TGTGCCAGCAGTCGAACAGGGTATGACACTGAAGCTTTCTTT
CASSRTGYDTEAFF
>TRBV9|TRBD2|few|TRBJ2-7
TGTGCCAGCAGCGTAGGTAGCGGGCTCTCCTACGAGCAGTACTTC
CASSVGSGLSYEQYF
>TRBV24-1|.|many|TRBJ2-2
TGTGCCACCAGTGATTTAGTCAGCGGGAACACCGGGGAGCTGTTTTTT
CATSDLVSGNTGELFF
>TRBV2|.|.|TRBJ2-7
TGTGCCAGCAGTGAATCTCGATACGAGCAGTACTTC
CASSESRYEQYF
>TRBV11-2|.|many|TRBJ2-2
TGTGCCAGCAGCTTAGTAGTCTCGCGGGCCGGGGAGCTGTTTTTT
CASSLVVSRAGELFF
>TRBV27|.|many|TRBJ2-1
TGTGCCAGCAGCGACCTACAGGACGGAAACTCCTACAATGAGCAGTTCTTC
CASSDLQDGNSYNEQFF
>TRBV19|TRBD1|.|TRBJ1-4
TGTGCCAGTAGTAGGATGACAGGGATTTCTCCAAATGAAAACCTGTTTTTT
CASSRMTGISPNENLFF
>TRBV6-1|TRBD1|many|TRBJ2-2
TGTGCCAGCGTATATTCCGGGACAGGGGGGAACACCGGGGAGCTGTTTTTT
CASVYSGTGGNTGELFF
>TRBV19|.|.|TRBJ2-7
TGTGCCAGTAGTATAGATCGGCGGTACGAGCAGTACTTC
CASSIDRRYEQYF
>TRBV27|.|.|TRBJ2-1
TGTGCCAGCAGTTCCCTACTAGTTTACAATGAGCAGTTCTTC
CASSSLLVYNEQFF
>TRBV7-8|.|many|TRBJ2-7
TGTGCCAGCAGCCTATCCCACGGGGTGGATACCTACGAGCAGTACTTC
CASSLSHGVDTYEQYF
>TRBV28|.|many|TRBJ2-1
TGTGCCAGCACTAGCGGGGACAGGCCGTCCAATGAGCAGTTCTTC
CASTSGDRPSNEQFF
>TRBV27|.|many|TRBJ1-2
TGTGCCAGCAGTTTATCGATAAGCTCGAGACCCTACACCTTC
CASSLSISSRPYTF
>TRBV29-1|.|many|TRBJ1-1
TGCAGCGTTGAGAAGACGTCCCTAGGAGCAGGGGCTTCCGGAGCTTTCTTT
CSVEKTSLGAGASGAFF
>TRBV18|.|.|TRBJ1-2
TGTGCCAGCTCTCCGGATGTGGGGTATGGCTACACCTTC
CASSPDVGYGYTF
>TRBV3-1|.|few|TRBJ2-7
TGTGCCAGCAGCGCGGGACAGAGCTACGAGCAGTACTTC
CASSAGQSYEQYF
>TRBV4-2|.|.|TRBJ1-5
TGTGCCAGCAGCCAAGATCGTGGACCCTATGGGCCCCAGCATTTT
CASSQDRGPYGPQHF
>TRBV2|.|many|TRBJ2-2
TGTGCCAGCAGTTATTCAGGGAGTACCGGGGAGCTGTTTTTT
CASSYSGSTGELFF
>TRBV30|.|many|TRBJ2-3
TGTGCCTGGAATGCCGGGGAACATAGCACAGATACGCAGTATTTT
CAWNAGEHSTDTQYF
>TRBV7-9|TRBD1|many|TRBJ2-1
TGTGCCAGCAGCTTAGGACAGGGCTTTGAGCAGTTCTTC
CASSLGQGFEQFF
>TRBV27|.|many|TRBJ2-3
TGTGCCAGCAGTAACAGGGTACCAGATACGCAGTATTTT
CASSNRVPDTQYF
>TRBV7-2|.|many|TRBJ2-5
TGTGCCAGCAGCTTACCCTATGCTCCGGGGGAGACCCAGTACTTC
CASSLPYAPGETQYF
>TRBV10-3|.|many|TRBJ2-6
TGTGCCATCAGTCTAGGCTCTGGGGCCAACGTCCTGACTTTC
CAISLGSGANVLTF
>TRBV19|TRBD1|.|TRBJ2-5
TGTGCCAGTAGAAAGACGGACAGGCCCCAAGAGACCCAGTACTTC
CASRKTDRPQETQYF
>TRBV27|.|many|TRBJ2-1
TGTGCCAGCAGTTTATTGGGGAATGAGCAGTTCTTC
CASSLLGNEQFF
>TRBV10-3|.|many|TRBJ1-5
TGTGCCATCAGTGAGTCACCGCGGCAGGGAAATCAGCCCCAGCATTTT
CAISESPRQGNQPQHF